Listed below are T cell receptor beta chains from one sample, sequenced in a study of blood T cell repertoires in COVID-19. Only in-frame clones appear in the TCRdb table, and some are missing; sequencing was by immunoSEQ multiplex PCR. The sample includes fewer than 200,000 clones, around nine tenths of them seen just once. The sequenced material came from peripheral blood. The receptors were gathered from a middle-aged man with active or convalescent COVID-19. The CDR3 runs from the conserved cysteine through the conserved F or W.

j_call v_call cdr3_aa
TRBJ1-5 TRBV28 CASSSHQINQPQHF
TRBJ1-1 TRBV7-2 CATQWDRDLGDTEAFF
TRBJ2-5 TRBV7-6 CASSLGGGWGETQYF
TRBJ2-3 TRBV19 CASSTSDRILLSRQYF
TRBJ1-2 TRBV19 CASSGPYGYTF
TRBJ2-7 TRBV2 CASSESVGQQYF
TRBJ2-1 TRBV2 CASSRDRFPSEQFF
TRBJ1-4 TRBV30 CAWSVLGGRGEKLFF
TRBJ2-7 TRBV19 CASSFRDRPYEQYF
TRBJ2-1 TRBV9 CASSVIQGNEQFF
TRBJ1-5 TRBV6-5 CASSYSGENQPQHF
TRBJ2-7 TRBV28 CASTPGGSYEQYF
TRBJ1-4 TRBV4-1 CASSQDNGEAGLSEKLFF
TRBJ1-2 TRBV7-9 CASSLGEAANYGYTF
TRBJ1-4 TRBV28 CASRQGTAHEKLFF
TRBJ1-5 TRBV4-3 CASSQDRGGLQPQHF
TRBJ2-2 TRBV28 CASDGLAGRTSAGELFF
TRBJ1-5 TRBV11-2 CASSEQGASNQPQHF
TRBJ1-3 TRBV7-2 CASSSQGAGNTIYF
TRBJ2-1 TRBV5-5 CASSFNPRGLNEQFF
TRBJ1-3 TRBV11-2 CASSASQGATGNTIYF
TRBJ1-6 TRBV4-1 CASSRGQGNNSPLHF
TRBJ2-1 TRBV11-3 CASSLGGGHEQFF
TRBJ2-7 TRBV6-2/TRBV6-3 CASSYTDNYEQYF
TRBJ1-4 TRBV6-2/TRBV6-3 CASSYIGSNEKLFF
TRBJ2-7 TRBV5-6 CASSPNGGSYEQYF